Described below is a single T cell receptor (beta chain) sequence and its context. The antigen is unknown. This entry is derived from a study of cytomegalovirus exposure and HLA in healthy donors. The PCR employed 60 Vbeta primers together with 13 Jbeta primers. The table came from immunoSEQ multiplex PCR; TCRdb's copy has only in-frame clones and leaves some out. The sample shows some 200,000 clones, roughly 79% of them seen only once. V was clipped by 3 bases and J by 1 base; unmatched bases: 7. This CDR3 is 16 amino acids long. CDR1 and CDR2 from the germline V gene are MNHEY and SMNVEV (reference sequence). Broader study findings: Confirmation was obtained in vitro that a few CMV-associated chains are specific for CMV antigens.

Sequencing was done on a sample of PBMCs. The rearrangement uses TRBV27 and TRBJ2-3; 7 bases are a match to TRBD2. This receptor was obtained from a woman aged 30 to 39 in good health and CMV-seropositive. The CDR3 spells CASSFSSGARTDTQYF. CDR3 nucleotide sequence: TGTGCCAGCAGTTTCAGCAGCGGGGCCCGCACAGATACGCAGTATTTT.